This T cell receptor beta chain emerged from a study of PD-L1 blockade in urothelial cancer. About the study: Patients commenced intravenous atezolizumab, 1,200 mg every 3 weeks, around 2014. Blood was evaluated 3 weeks (second dose) and 6 weeks after therapy began.

Documented time point: peripheral blood 6 weeks after treatment start. Patients suffered from locally advanced or metastatic urothelial carcinoma. The germline V gene encodes CDR1 MDHEN and CDR2 SYDVKM. This CDR3 is built from 14 residues. The trim removed 6 bases at V and 8 bases at J, leaving 9 bases unmatched. Repertoires were generated with immunoSEQ multiplex PCR, while TCRdb's copy carries only in-frame clones and drops some. The repertoire includes some 40,000 clones, around four fifths of them detected once, and about 10% sits in the top ten. The sequence was collected from a man aged 40-50 years with urothelial cancer. The J gene is TRBJ2-1, the V gene TRBV28, with 8 bases fitting TRBD1. The sequencing used PBMCs, collected around atezolizumab (anti-PD-L1) treatment. The CDR3 loop is CASRSQGEIYEQFF. Here the CDR3 DNA reads TGTGCCAGCAGGTCACAGGGGGAAATCTATGAGCAGTTCTTC.